Below, 23 T cell receptor beta chains from the same sample are listed, as sequenced in a study of cytomegalovirus exposure and HLA in healthy donors. 60 Vbeta and 13 Jbeta primers were used in PCR. This table comes from immunoSEQ multiplex PCR, and its TCRdb copy is limited to in-frame clones, with some not included. The data contain around 110,000 clones, more than 60% of them singletons. Input material: PBMCs. The origin of the receptors is a man younger than 30 in good health and CMV-seronegative.

The chain couples TRBV5-5 to TRBJ2-7, with TRBD2 as a possible D gene (5 bases). The germline V and J ends were trimmed by 2 bases and 3 bases, with 21 bases remaining between them. Germline-derived CDR1 and CDR2 are SGHKS and YYEKEE (reference sequence). CDR3 size: 17 residues. The CDR3: CASSLLKGGEAFYEQYF. CDR3 nucleotides: TGTGCCAGCAGCTTATTAAAAGGAGGAGAGGCCTTCTACGAGCAGTACTTC.

The V call is TRBV6-1, the J call TRBJ1-2, with D unclear. Trimming shortened V by 2 bases and J by 8 bases, and 15 bases separated the two germline ends. Germline V gene lookup returns CDR1 MNHNS and CDR2 SASEGT. This CDR3 is 14 amino acids long. The CDR3 DNA reads TGTGCCAGCAGTGAACCCCCCGGGGTAGGCGGCTACACCTTC. Protein sequence: CASSEPPGVGGYTF.

This sequence joins TRBV4-2 and TRBJ2-2; 7 positions match TRBD2. Germline V lookup: CDR1 LGHNA, CDR2 YNFKEQ. CDR3 length equals 17 residues. Germline trimming cut 0 bases from V and 4 bases from J; bases unmatched to any gene: 8. The CDR3 is CASSQDGGGATTGELFF. CDR3 DNA: TGTGCCAGCAGCCAAGATGGGGGAGGGGCAACCACCGGGGAGCTGTTTTTT.

V gene TRBV15 combines with J gene TRBJ1-2; possible D gene TRBD1, 6 bases. Germline-derived CDR1 and CDR2 are LNHNV and YYDKDF (reference sequence). Trimming shortened V by 4 bases and J by 3 bases, and 12 bases separated the two germline ends. This CDR3 is built from 14 residues. CDR3 nucleotides: TGTGCCACCAGCACACCCTGGACAGACTATGGCTACACCTTC. Residues: CATSTPWTDYGYTF.

V and J are TRBV10-1 and TRBJ2-3, with 7 bases fitting TRBD2. Germline V gene lookup returns CDR1 WNHNN and CDR2 SYGVQD (reference sequence). J gave up 0 bases and V 3 bases, and 3 bases lay outside the gene matches. The CDR3 sequence is 15 residues long. CDR3 sequence reads: CASSDGSGSTDTQYF. The CDR3 nucleotides are TGCGCCAGCAGTGACGGTAGCGGGAGCACAGATACGCAGTATTTT.

V and J are TRBV5-5 and TRBJ1-4; 11 nucleotides match TRBD1. The length of the CDR3 is 16 residues. Germline CDR1 and CDR2: SGHKS and YYEKEE (reference sequence). V was clipped by 4 bases and J by 6 bases; unmatched bases: 8. The CDR3 region is CASSPGGQGADEKLFF. CDR3 nucleotides: TGTGCCAGCAGCCCCGGCGGACAGGGGGCCGATGAAAAACTGTTTTTT. The full variable domain, completed using reference TRBV5-5 and TRBJ1-4, is DAGVTQSPTHLIKTRGQQVTLRCSPISGHKSVSWYQQVLGQGPQFIFQYYEKEERGRGNFPDRFSARQFPNYSSELNVNALLLGDSALYLCASSPGGQGADEKLFFGSGTQLSVL.

The rearrangement uses TRBV9 and TRBJ2-7; perhaps TRBD2 as D (6 bases). V lost 7 bases, J lost 5 bases, and 19 bases lay in between. Germline CDR1 and CDR2: SGDLS and YYNGEE. This CDR3 is 14 amino acids long. CDR3 residues: CASGGRRESHEQYF. The DNA of the CDR3 is TGTGCCAGCGGCGGTAGGAGGGAGTCCCACGAGCAGTACTTC.

This chain links TRBV7-6 with TRBJ1-5, with TRBD1 identical over 12 bases. Germline V CDR1 and CDR2: SGHVS, FNYEAQ. CDR3 size: 14 residues. The junction had 3 bases not matched to a gene; V was cut back by 5 bases and J by 7 bases. The CDR3 here is CASSQGTGGQPQHF. The DNA of the CDR3 is TGTGCCAGCAGCCAGGGGACAGGGGGCCAGCCCCAGCATTTT. Filled out from reference TRBV7-6 and TRBJ1-5, the complete variable domain reads GAGVSQSPRYKVTKRGQDVALRCDPISGHVSLYWYRQALGQGPEFLTYFNYEAQQDKSGLPNDRFSAERPEGSISTLTIQRTEQRDSAMYRCASSQGTGGQPQHFGDGTRLSIL.

The rearrangement uses TRBV7-9 and TRBJ1-1, with 7 bases lining up with TRBD1. The germline V gene encodes CDR1 SEHNR and CDR2 FQNEAQ (reference sequence). V dropped 6 bases and J dropped 1; count of bases not matched to a gene: 14. The CDR3 totals 17 residues. Here the CDR3 DNA reads TGTGCCAGCAGGCTTAGGGGGCCTCGGGAGAAGAACACTGAAGCTTTCTTT. Encoded protein: CASRLRGPREKNTEAFF.

The chain recombines TRBV2 with TRBJ1-1, with D possibly TRBD1 on 5 matching bases. Trimming took 5 bases from V and 1 from J, leaving 11 bases between them. The CDR3 extends over 14 amino acids. The V gene's germline CDR1 is SNHLY and CDR2 FYNNEI. The CDR3 DNA is TGTGCCAGCAGTAACCTCGGGGGGAACACTGAAGCTTTCTTT. This sequence encodes CASSNLGGNTEAFF.

The chain links TRBV27 to TRBJ2-7; TRBD1 agrees at 11 bases. CDR1 MNHEY and CDR2 SMNVEV come from the germline V gene (reference sequence). The ends lost 3 bases at V and 3 bases at J; junction bases unmatched: 4. CDR3 size: 15 residues. Here the CDR3 DNA reads TGTGCCAGCAGTTTTTTTGGGACAGGGGGCTACGAGCAGTACTTC. This sequence encodes CASSFFGTGGYEQYF.

The chain employs TRBV6-1 and TRBJ2-7; D may be TRBD1 (6 bases). Germline V gives CDR1 MNHNS, CDR2 SASEGT. This CDR3 contains 15 residues. V was pared by 6 bases and J by 2 bases, with 17 bases between. Here the CDR3 DNA reads TGTGCCAGCAGGCTAAGGGGGTCCGATACCTACGAGCAGTACTTC. This codes for CASRLRGSDTYEQYF.

This chain links TRBV5-1 with TRBJ2-3; TRBD2 matches at 13 bases. This CDR3 is built from 15 residues. After removal of 0 bases from V and 7 bases from J, the junction contained 2 bases not matched to a gene. Germline assignment: CDR1 SGHRS and CDR2 YFSETQ. The CDR3 DNA follows: TGCGCCAGCAGCTTGGGACTAGCGGGGGGATATACGCAGTATTTT. Residues: CASSLGLAGGYTQYF.

The rearrangement joins TRBV5-6 to TRBJ1-4; D call uncertain. CDR1 SGHDT and CDR2 YYEEEE come from the germline V gene. The CDR3 loop spans 14 amino acids. V was shortened by 0 bases and J by 6 bases, with 9 bases between the two germline ends. This chain's CDR3 is CASSLGGMDEKLFF. The DNA for the CDR3 is TGTGCCAGCAGCTTGGGCGGGATGGATGAAAAACTGTTTTTT.

The rearrangement joins TRBV9 to TRBJ2-2; 8 positions agree with TRBD2. This CDR3 spans 19 amino acids. V was pared by 4 bases and J by 6 bases, with 20 bases of the junction left unmatched. Germline V gene data show CDR1 as SGDLS and CDR2 as YYNGEE. The CDR3 is CASSPGGSGARLVAGELFF. DNA for the CDR3: TGTGCCAGCAGCCCGGGGGGGTCGGGGGCTAGACTCGTGGCCGGGGAGCTGTTTTTT. Looking up the rest from reference TRBV9 and TRBJ2-2 gives the full variable domain: DSGVTQTPKHLITATGQRVTLRCSPRSGDLSVYWYQQSLDQGLQFLIQYYNGEERAKGNILERFSAQQFPDLHSELNLSSLELGDSALYFCASSPGGSGARLVAGELFFGEGSRLTVL.

The chain employs TRBV7-2 and TRBJ2-1, with D unresolved. Germline V gene lookup returns CDR1 SGHTA and CDR2 FQGNSA. Trimming removed 5 bases at V and 10 bases at J, with 18 bases between. The CDR3 consists of 14 residues. The CDR3 nucleotides are TGTGCCAGCAGCCGCGAATCCAGTATGGGCGAGCAGTTCTTC. Encoded protein: CASSRESSMGEQFF.

The chain links TRBV15 to TRBJ2-7; D unclear. V gave up 1 base and J gave up 5 bases, with 15 bases separating them. The CDR3 runs to 15 residues. Germline-derived CDR1 and CDR2 are LNHNV and YYDKDF (reference sequence). CDR3 nucleotides: TGTGCCACCAGCAGAGGCAGAGGTAGCATCCACGAGCAGTACTTC. Protein product: CATSRGRGSIHEQYF.

V is TRBV4-1 and J is TRBJ2-5; D perhaps matches TRBD2 (6 bases). Looked up from germline, CDR1 is MGHRA and CDR2 is YSYEKL. CDR3 length: 15 residues. V was shortened by 3 bases and J by 5 bases, with 16 bases between the two germline ends. CDR3 residues: CASSHPGLPTETQYF. The CDR3 DNA reads as TGCGCCAGCAGCCATCCGGGACTCCCGACGGAGACCCAGTACTTC.

This clone showed up just a few times. The V and J genes are TRBV6-5 and TRBJ2-1; TRBD2 matches 10 bases. Looked up from germline, CDR1 is MNHEY and CDR2 is SVGAGI. J gave up 10 bases and V 3 bases, and 6 bases lay outside the gene matches. The CDR3 is 14 amino acids. For the CDR3, the DNA is TGTGCCAGCAGTTATAGCGGGAGGATATGGGAGCAGTTCTTC. Translating it yields CASSYSGRIWEQFF.

The gene calls are TRBV7-9 and TRBJ2-7; possibly TRBD2 for D (6 bases). The V end was cut by 1 base, the J end by 3 bases, with 10 bases between. Germline CDR1 and CDR2: SEHNR and FQNEAQ (reference sequence). The CDR3 runs to 14 residues. The CDR3 sequence is CASSLEIGGYEQYF. As DNA, the CDR3 is TGTGCCAGCAGCTTAGAAATCGGGGGCTACGAGCAGTACTTC.

This clone was seen a handful of times. This chain links TRBV2 with TRBJ2-7; 9 positions agree with TRBD1. CDR1 is SNHLY and CDR2 is FYNNEI in the germline V gene. The CDR3 consists of 14 residues. Trimming took 0 bases from V and 6 from J; bases not matched to a gene: 3. CDR3 protein: CASSEAGTGREQYF. DNA of the CDR3: TGTGCCAGCAGTGAAGCGGGGACAGGGCGCGAGCAGTACTTC.

This chain links TRBV10-3 with TRBJ2-7, with 11 bases fitting TRBD2. Looked up from germline, CDR1 is ENHRY and CDR2 is SYGVKD. The CDR3 length is 14 residues. J lost 5 bases, V lost 2 bases, and 2 bases had no gene match. The CDR3: CAISEGSGRDEQYF. CDR3 nucleotide sequence: TGTGCCATCAGTGAGGGTAGCGGGAGGGACGAGCAGTACTTC.

This clone came up once. The gene calls are TRBV28 and TRBJ2-1; TRBD2 matches at 8 bases. The CDR3 totals 16 residues. V trimming: 8 bases; J trimming: 3 bases; junction bases outside the gene matches: 12. From germline, CDR1 is MDHEN and CDR2 SYDVKM. CDR3 nucleotides: TGTGCCAGCCCTCCCTGGGCTAGCGGGTTCTACAATGAGCAGTTCTTC. Translated: CASPPWASGFYNEQFF. Variable domain in full (rest from reference TRBV28 and TRBJ2-1): DVKVTQSSRYLVKRTGEKVFLECVQDMDHENMFWYRQDPGLGLRLIYFSYDVKMKEKGDIPEGYSVSREKKERFSLILESASTNQTSMYLCASPPWASGFYNEQFFGPGTRLTVL.